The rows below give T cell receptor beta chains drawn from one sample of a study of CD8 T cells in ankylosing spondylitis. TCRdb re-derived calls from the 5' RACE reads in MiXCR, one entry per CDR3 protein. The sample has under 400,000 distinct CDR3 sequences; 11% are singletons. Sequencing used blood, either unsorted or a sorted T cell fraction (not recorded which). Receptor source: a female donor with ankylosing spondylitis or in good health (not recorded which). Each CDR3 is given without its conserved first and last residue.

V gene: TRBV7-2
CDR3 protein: ASSLRRSTDTQY

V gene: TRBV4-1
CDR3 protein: ASSLLSLLGTDTQY

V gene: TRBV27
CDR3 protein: ASSFLGREQY

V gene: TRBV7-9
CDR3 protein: ASSTSGRGSTGELF

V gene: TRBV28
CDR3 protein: ASGEVPPGEQY

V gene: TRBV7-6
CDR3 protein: ASSLAGSFSNEAF

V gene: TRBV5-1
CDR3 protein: ASSSQGLNTEAF

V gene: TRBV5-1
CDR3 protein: ASSPRIGRSYEQY

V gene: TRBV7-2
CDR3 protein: ASSIPNGDADTQY

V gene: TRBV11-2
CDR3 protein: ASSNRGVEQY

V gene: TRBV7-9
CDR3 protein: ASSLEKGGYT

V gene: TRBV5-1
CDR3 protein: ASSLGTSGAQETQY

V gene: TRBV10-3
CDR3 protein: AISGGASGEQF

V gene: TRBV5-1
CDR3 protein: ASSLEGRGNSPLH

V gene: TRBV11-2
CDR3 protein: ASRGGRLAEFQETQY

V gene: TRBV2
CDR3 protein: ASSEALVRAGELF

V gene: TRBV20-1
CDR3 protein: SARWTGYEQY

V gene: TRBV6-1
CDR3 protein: ASTGTPGGFYEQY

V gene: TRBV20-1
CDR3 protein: SASTGNINEQF

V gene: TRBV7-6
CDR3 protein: ATADRSRKTQY

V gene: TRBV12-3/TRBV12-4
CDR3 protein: ASSPEQYSNQPQH

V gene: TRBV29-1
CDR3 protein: SVEDPNRSSYNEQF

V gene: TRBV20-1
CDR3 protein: SAEDLYNEQF

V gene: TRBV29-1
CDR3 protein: SGGPGETQY

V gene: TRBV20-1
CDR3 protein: SALVGDRIRYEQY

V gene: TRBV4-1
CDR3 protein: ASSPGQGLDEKLF

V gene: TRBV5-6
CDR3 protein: ASSFRSEQF

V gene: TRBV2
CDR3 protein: ASSGQGLRLNNEQF

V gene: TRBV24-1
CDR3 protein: ATSDPGETSGDTQY

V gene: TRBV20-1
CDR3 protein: SARAPGQTPYEQY

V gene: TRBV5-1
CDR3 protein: ASGSGPTSTDTQY

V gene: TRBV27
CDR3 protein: ASRPQAGQGFGYT

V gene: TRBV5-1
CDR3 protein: ASSPGQGGRSDTQY

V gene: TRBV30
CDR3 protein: AWSVFGRSREQY

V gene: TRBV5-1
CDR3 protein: ASSLSPTAGAEAF

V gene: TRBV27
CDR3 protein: ASSRGGTGELF

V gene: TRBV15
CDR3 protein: ATSRDLLYEQY

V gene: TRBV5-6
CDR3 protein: ASSYPGQGSIQQY

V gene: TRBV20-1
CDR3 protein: SARDLGGFYGYT

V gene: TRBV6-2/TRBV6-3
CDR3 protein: ASSYGGNTDTQY

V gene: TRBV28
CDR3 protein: ASSLIQTNQPQH

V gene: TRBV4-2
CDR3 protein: ASSGKTTFSEGGYNSPLH

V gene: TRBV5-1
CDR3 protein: ASSPLQGIMNTEAF

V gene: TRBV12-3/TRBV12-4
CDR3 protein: APRPCQGGSLNQPQH

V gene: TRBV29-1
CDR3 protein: SVQLTGRETQY

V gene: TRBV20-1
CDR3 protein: SAKGLSGSGFQETQY

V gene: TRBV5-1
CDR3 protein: ASSLAPGHHPQH

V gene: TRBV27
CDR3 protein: ASSSQLDTYEQY

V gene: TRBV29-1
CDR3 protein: SAQGHRGEKLF